Shown below are 21 T cell receptor beta chains from a single sample sequenced in a study of control samples from healthy donors and cancer patients. Clones were sequenced by immunoSEQ multiplex PCR, and TCRdb holds only the in-frame ones, with some missing. The sample gives 70,000 to 100,000 clones, around 92% of which show up once; roughly a sixth is in the top ten. What was sequenced was blood. Receptors were obtained from a man over 45 in good health.

The CDR3 loop reads CASGPGTEAFF. In DNA form, the CDR3 reads TGTGCCAGCGGTCCCGGGACAGAAGCTTTCTTT. The chain combines TRBV3-1 (or the pseudogene TRBV3-2) with TRBJ1-1, with D possibly matching TRBD1 (6 bases). The CDR3 totals 11 residues. Germline-derived CDR1 and CDR2 are LGHDT and YNNKEL (reference sequence). V was pared by 8 bases and J by 8 bases, with 12 bases between.

This rearrangement joins TRBV7-8 to TRBJ1-1; 7 positions match TRBD1. CDR1 and CDR2 (germline): SGHVS, FQNEAQ. Trimming took 3 bases from V and 6 from J; bases not matched to a gene: 4. The CDR3 runs 13 residues. The CDR3 sequence: CASSLGQRAEAFF. CDR3 sequence (DNA): TGTGCCAGCAGCTTGGGACAGCGGGCTGAAGCTTTCTTT.

This chain joins TRBV19 and TRBJ1-2, with 9 bases matching TRBD1. V lost 5 bases and J lost 2; bases outside the gene matches: 3. Germline loops: CDR1 LNHDA, CDR2 SQIVND (reference sequence). The CDR3 runs to 14 residues. The CDR3 region has the DNA TGTGCCAGTAGTCCCGGGACAGGGAACTATGGCTACACCTTC. Amino acid sequence: CASSPGTGNYGYTF.

The chain uses TRBV9 and TRBJ2-3; D is uncertain. Germline V CDR1 and CDR2: SGDLS, YYNGEE. The germline V and J ends were trimmed by 4 bases and 0 bases, with 12 bases remaining between them. The CDR3 runs to 15 residues. CDR3 protein: CASSLGLQSTDTQYF. In nucleotides, the CDR3 is TGTGCCAGCAGCTTAGGGCTTCAGAGCACAGATACGCAGTATTTT.

The J gene is TRBJ2-2, the V gene TRBV13; the D is unclear. Germline V lookup: CDR1 PRHDT, CDR2 FYEKMQ (reference sequence). This CDR3 contains 13 residues. Between the trimmed V and J ends, which lost 4 bases and 6 bases, there was a span of 9 bases. CDR3 in DNA: TGTGCCAGCAGCTCCAGGCTAGCCGGGGAGCTGTTTTTT. The encoded protein is CASSSRLAGELFF. Based on the CDR3 plus reference TRBV13 and TRBJ2-2, the full variable domain is AAGVIQSPRHLIKEKRETATLKCYPIPRHDTVYWYQQGPGQDPQFLISFYEKMQSDKGSIPDRFSAQQFSDYHSELNMSSLELGDSALYFCASSSRLAGELFFGEGSRLTVL.

This clone has a single count. The gene calls are TRBV3-1 (or the pseudogene TRBV3-2) and TRBJ1-1; tentative D call: TRBD1 (5 bases). The length of the CDR3 is 14 residues. Germline CDR1 is LGHDT and CDR2 is YNNKEL (reference sequence). The V end lost 2 bases, the J end lost 4 bases, and 11 bases lay between the germline ends. CDR3 DNA sequence: TGTGCCAGCAGCCAAATTACAGGACCCACTGAAGCTTTCTTT. Amino acid sequence: CASSQITGPTEAFF.

The chain recombines TRBV6-1 with TRBJ1-1; possibly TRBD1 for D (5 bases). The CDR3 runs 14 residues. Germline V gene lookup returns CDR1 MNHNS and CDR2 SASEGT. V shed 0 bases and J shed 4 bases, with 9 bases lying between them. CDR3 sequence reads: CASSEAGLGTEAFF. The CDR3 nucleotides are TGTGCCAGCAGTGAAGCGGGGCTGGGCACTGAAGCTTTCTTT.

The chain has TRBV27 and TRBJ1-2; D is uncertain. V gave up 3 bases and J gave up 14 bases, with 19 bases separating them. The CDR3 is 13 residues long. Germline-derived CDR1 and CDR2 are MNHEY and SMNVEV (reference sequence). CDR3 sequence reads: CASSFGSSAPKTF. In DNA form, the CDR3 reads TGTGCCAGCAGTTTCGGTAGTTCGGCCCCTAAAACCTTC.

This chain connects TRBV6-5 to TRBJ1-2; D is unresolved. The CDR3 sequence is 15 residues long. Germline values: CDR1 MNHEY, CDR2 SVGAGI. Written as DNA, the CDR3 is TGTGCTGCTACCTTGGGCGTAGGACCTAACTATGGCTACACCTTC. Its translation is CAATLGVGPNYGYTF.

The rearrangement links TRBV7-9 to TRBJ2-7; 8 bases are a match to TRBD2. The length of the CDR3 is 15 residues. Germline V lookup: CDR1 SEHNR, CDR2 FQNEAQ (reference sequence). Trimming at V came to 5 bases and at J to 0 bases, leaving 6 bases not matched to a gene. This CDR3 reads CASSRGGSSSYEQYF. CDR3 nucleotide sequence: TGTGCCAGCAGCCGGGGGGGCTCCAGCTCCTACGAGCAGTACTTC.

This chain uses TRBV5-6 with TRBJ1-3; D uncertain. This CDR3 is 15 amino acids long. Germline V lookup: CDR1 SGHDT, CDR2 YYEEEE. V gave up 3 bases and J gave up 1 base, with 11 bases separating them. The CDR3 is CASSSPATSGNTIYF. The CDR3 DNA follows: TGTGCCAGCAGCTCCCCAGCTACTTCTGGAAACACCATATATTTT.

The V gene is TRBV12-5, the J gene TRBJ1-3; no reliable D call. V lost 3 bases and J 4 bases, leaving 4 bases between the germline ends. Germline V gene sequence: CDR1 LGHNT, CDR2 FRNRAP. The CDR3 has 12 residues. CDR3 DNA sequence: TGTGCTAGTGGTTTCCCGGGAAACACCATATATTTT. It specifies CASGFPGNTIYF.

J is TRBJ1-3 and V is TRBV3-1 (or the pseudogene TRBV3-2); unclear D gene. CDR3 length equals 15 residues. Trimming took off 4 bases at V and 0 bases at J, with 10 bases between the two ends. Germline V gene sequence: CDR1 LGHDT, CDR2 YNNKEL (reference sequence). Here the CDR3 DNA reads TGTGCCAGCAGCCCTACGGGATCCTCTGGAAACACCATATATTTT. This encodes CASSPTGSSGNTIYF.

The CDR3 DNA follows: TGTGCCAGTAGGGACAGATTTGATTCACCCCTCCACTTT. It is translated as CASRDRFDSPLHF. The V call is TRBV19, the J call TRBJ1-6; D possibly corresponds to TRBD1 (6 bases). The CDR3 totals 13 residues. Germline CDR1 reads LNHDA; CDR2 reads SQIVND (reference sequence). Trimming removed 6 bases at V and 8 bases at J, with 11 bases between.

The chain carries TRBV6-2 or TRBV6-3 and TRBJ2-2; no clear D. This CDR3 spans 15 amino acids. Trimming took 0 bases from V and 1 from J, leaving 6 bases between them. CDR1 is MNHEY, CDR2 SVGEGT, per germline. CDR3 sequence reads: CASSYSGRNTGELFF. Here the CDR3 DNA reads TGTGCCAGCAGTTACTCCGGACGGAACACCGGGGAGCTGTTTTTT.

The genes are TRBV12-3 or TRBV12-4 and TRBJ1-1; no reliable D call. V lost 5 bases and J lost 8, with 12 bases in between. This CDR3 is built from 12 residues. The CDR3 bases are TGTGCCAGCAGTCGCCCCTGGACGGAAGCTTTCTTT. Its protein product is CASSRPWTEAFF.

J is TRBJ2-3 and V is TRBV24-1; 12 bases are shared with TRBD1. The germline CDR1 and CDR2 sequences are KGHDR and SFDVKD. The CDR3 runs 16 residues. Trimming at V came to 4 bases and at J to 4 bases, leaving 5 bases not matched to a gene. CDR3 protein: CATSEGQGAVSDTQYF. CDR3 bases: TGTGCCACCAGTGAGGGACAGGGGGCCGTATCAGATACGCAGTATTTT.

V and J are TRBV6-5 and TRBJ1-5; TRBD1 matches 8 bases. J was trimmed by 7 bases and V by 9 bases; bases with no gene match: 8. Germline CDR1 is MNHEY and CDR2 is SVGAGI. CDR3 length: 13 amino acids. The CDR3 DNA is TGTGCCAGTAAAGGGACAGGAGGACAGCCCCAGCATTTT. It encodes CASKGTGGQPQHF.

This chain links TRBV14 with TRBJ1-1; D uncertain. The CDR3 is 13 residues long. Trimming pared 2 bases from V and 4 bases from J, leaving 8 bases between. Germline V gene lookup returns CDR1 SGHDN and CDR2 FVKESK. The CDR3 reads CASSQMGFTEAFF. DNA for the CDR3: TGTGCCAGCAGCCAAATGGGGTTCACTGAAGCTTTCTTT.

This clone has more than one count but fewer than ten. The chain employs TRBV10-3 and TRBJ1-6; D gene unclear. Deletions cut 9 bases from V and 0 bases from J, with 12 bases between. The CDR3 contains 15 residues. Germline assignment: CDR1 ENHRY and CDR2 SYGVKD. The CDR3 coding sequence is TGTGCCATTTCTCTCGGGAGCTCCTATAATTCACCCCTCCACTTT. This encodes CAISLGSSYNSPLHF.

V is TRBV7-6 and J is TRBJ2-3, with D perhaps TRBD2 (5 bases). CDR1 and CDR2 (germline): SGHVS, FNYEAQ. Trimming cost V 0 bases and J 7 bases, with 17 bases left between them. The CDR3 has 16 amino acids. DNA for the CDR3: TGTGCCAGCAGCTTAGCCGACTCCACATACGGGAATACGCAGTATTTT. It specifies CASSLADSTYGNTQYF.